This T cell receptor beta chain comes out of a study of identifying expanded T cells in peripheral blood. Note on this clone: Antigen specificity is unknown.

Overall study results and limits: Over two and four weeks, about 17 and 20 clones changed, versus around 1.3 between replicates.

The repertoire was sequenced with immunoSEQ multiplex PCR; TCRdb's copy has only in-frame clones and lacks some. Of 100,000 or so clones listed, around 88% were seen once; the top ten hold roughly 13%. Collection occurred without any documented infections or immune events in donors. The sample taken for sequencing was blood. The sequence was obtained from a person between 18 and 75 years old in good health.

The CDR3 loop is CASSPSRPGLYNEQFF. The CDR3 bases are TGTGCCAGTAGTCCATCTCGGCCGGGCCTTTACAATGAGCAGTTCTTC. The chain recombines TRBV19 with TRBJ2-1; no firm D call. Germline V CDR1 and CDR2: LNHDA, SQIVND (reference sequence). This CDR3 has 16 residues. V lost 5 bases to trimming and J lost 4 bases, with 18 bases between them.